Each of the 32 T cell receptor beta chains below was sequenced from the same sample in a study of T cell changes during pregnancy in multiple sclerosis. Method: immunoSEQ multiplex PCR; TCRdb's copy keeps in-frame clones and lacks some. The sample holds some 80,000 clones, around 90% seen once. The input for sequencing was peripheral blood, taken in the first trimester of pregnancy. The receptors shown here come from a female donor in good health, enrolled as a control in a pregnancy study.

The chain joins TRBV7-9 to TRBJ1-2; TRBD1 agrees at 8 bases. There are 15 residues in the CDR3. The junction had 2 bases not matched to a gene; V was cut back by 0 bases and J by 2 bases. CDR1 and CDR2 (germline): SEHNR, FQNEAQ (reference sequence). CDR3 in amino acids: CASSLARTGNYGYTF. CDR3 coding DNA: TGTGCCAGCAGCTTAGCCCGGACAGGGAACTATGGCTACACCTTC.

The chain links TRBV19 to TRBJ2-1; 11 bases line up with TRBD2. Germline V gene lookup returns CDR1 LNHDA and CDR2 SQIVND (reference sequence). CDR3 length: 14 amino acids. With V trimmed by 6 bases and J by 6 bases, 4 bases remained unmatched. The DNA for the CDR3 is TGTGCCAGTAGGACTAGCGGGGTCTTCAATGAGCAGTTCTTC. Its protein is CASRTSGVFNEQFF.

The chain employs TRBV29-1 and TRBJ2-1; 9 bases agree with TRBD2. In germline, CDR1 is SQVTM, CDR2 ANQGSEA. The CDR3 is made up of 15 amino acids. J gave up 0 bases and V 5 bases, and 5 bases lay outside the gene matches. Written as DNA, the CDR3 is TGCAGCGTTCAGGAAGCGGGAGGCTCCTACAATGAGCAGTTCTTC. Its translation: CSVQEAGGSYNEQFF.

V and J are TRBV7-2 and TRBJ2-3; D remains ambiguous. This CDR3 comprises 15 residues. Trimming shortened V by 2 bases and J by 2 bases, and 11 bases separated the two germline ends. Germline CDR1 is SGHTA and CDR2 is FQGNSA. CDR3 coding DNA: TGTGCCAGCAGCTTAACCGCCCTAGACACAGATACGCAGTATTTT. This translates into CASSLTALDTDTQYF. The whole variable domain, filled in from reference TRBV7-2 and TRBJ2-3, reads GAGVSQSPSNKVTEKGKDVELRCDPISGHTALYWYRQSLGQGLEFLIYFQGNSAPDKSGLPSDRFSAERTGGSVSTLTIQRTQQEDSAVYLCASSLTALDTDTQYFGPGTRLTVL.

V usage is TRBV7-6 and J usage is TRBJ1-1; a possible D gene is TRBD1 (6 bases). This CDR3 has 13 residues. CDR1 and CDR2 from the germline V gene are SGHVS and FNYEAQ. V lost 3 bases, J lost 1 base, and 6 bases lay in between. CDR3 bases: TGTGCCAGCAGCTTGGACAGGAACACTGAAGCTTTCTTT. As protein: CASSLDRNTEAFF.

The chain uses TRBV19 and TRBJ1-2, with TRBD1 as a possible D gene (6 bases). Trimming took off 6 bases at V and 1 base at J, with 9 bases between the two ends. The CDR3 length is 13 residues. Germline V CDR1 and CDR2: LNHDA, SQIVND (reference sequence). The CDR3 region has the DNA TGTGCCAGTAGCCGGGACATTAACTATGGCTACACCTTC. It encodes CASSRDINYGYTF.

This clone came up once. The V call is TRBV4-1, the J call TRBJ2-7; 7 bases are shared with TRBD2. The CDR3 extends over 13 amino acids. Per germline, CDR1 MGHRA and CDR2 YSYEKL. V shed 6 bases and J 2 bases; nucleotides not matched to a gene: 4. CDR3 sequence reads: CASRGGITYEQYF. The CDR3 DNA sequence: TGCGCCAGCAGGGGGGGGATAACCTACGAGCAGTACTTC.

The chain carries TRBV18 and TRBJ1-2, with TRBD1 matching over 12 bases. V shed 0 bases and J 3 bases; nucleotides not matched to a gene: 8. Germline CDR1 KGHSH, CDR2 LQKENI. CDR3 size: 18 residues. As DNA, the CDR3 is TGTGCCAGCTCACCACCGTGGGACAGGGGGCGGATAGACTATGGCTACACCTTC. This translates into CASSPPWDRGRIDYGYTF.

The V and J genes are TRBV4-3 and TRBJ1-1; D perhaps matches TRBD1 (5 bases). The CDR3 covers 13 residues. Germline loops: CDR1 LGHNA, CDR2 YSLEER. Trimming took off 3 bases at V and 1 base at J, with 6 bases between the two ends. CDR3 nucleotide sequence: TGCGCCAGCAGCCATGACAGGAACACTGAAGCTTTCTTT. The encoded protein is CASSHDRNTEAFF.

DNA of the CDR3: TGTGCCAGCAGCCCGACTAGCCTCATGCGGGAGCAGTTCTTC. Translating it yields CASSPTSLMREQFF. The chain recombines TRBV7-9 with TRBJ2-1; 7 nucleotides agree with TRBD2. Losses at the gene ends were 5 bases for V and 10 bases for J; bases not matched to a gene: 11. From germline, CDR1 is SEHNR and CDR2 FQNEAQ (reference sequence). CDR3 length: 14 amino acids.

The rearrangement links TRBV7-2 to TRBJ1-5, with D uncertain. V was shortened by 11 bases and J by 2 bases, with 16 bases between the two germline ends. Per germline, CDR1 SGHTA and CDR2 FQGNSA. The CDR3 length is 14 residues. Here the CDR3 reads CALGGFGGNQPQHF. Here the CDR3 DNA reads TGTGCCTTGGGAGGGTTTGGTGGCAATCAGCCCCAGCATTTT.

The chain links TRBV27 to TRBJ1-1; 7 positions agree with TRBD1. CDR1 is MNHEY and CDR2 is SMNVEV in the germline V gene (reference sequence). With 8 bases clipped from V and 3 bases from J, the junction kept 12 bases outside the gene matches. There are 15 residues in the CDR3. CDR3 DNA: TGTGCCAGCTCCCCAAGGGGACAGTCTGACACTGAAGCTTTCTTT. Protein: CASSPRGQSDTEAFF.

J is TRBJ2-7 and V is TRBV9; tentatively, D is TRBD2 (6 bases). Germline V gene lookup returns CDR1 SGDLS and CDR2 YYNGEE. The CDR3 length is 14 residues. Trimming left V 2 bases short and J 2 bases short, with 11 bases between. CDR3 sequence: CASSVGPGAYEQYF. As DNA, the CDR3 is TGTGCCAGCAGCGTTGGTCCGGGGGCCTACGAGCAGTACTTC.

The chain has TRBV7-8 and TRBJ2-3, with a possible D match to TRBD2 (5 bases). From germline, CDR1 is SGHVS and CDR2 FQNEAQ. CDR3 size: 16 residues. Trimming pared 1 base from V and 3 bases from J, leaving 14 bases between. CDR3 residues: CASSLGAILATDTQYF. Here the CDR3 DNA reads TGTGCCAGCAGCTTAGGGGCTATTCTAGCAACAGATACGCAGTATTTT. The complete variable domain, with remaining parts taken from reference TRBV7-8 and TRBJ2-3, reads GAGVSQSPRYKVAKRGQDVALRCDPISGHVSLFWYQQALGQGPEFLTYFQNEAQLDKSGLPSDRFFAERPEGSVSTLKIQRTQQEDSAVYLCASSLGAILATDTQYFGPGTRLTVL.

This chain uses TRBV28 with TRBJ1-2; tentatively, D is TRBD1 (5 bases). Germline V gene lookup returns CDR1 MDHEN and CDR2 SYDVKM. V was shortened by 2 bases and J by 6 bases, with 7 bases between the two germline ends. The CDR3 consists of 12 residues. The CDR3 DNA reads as TGTGCCAGCAGTTTAAGGGGAAATGGCTACACCTTC. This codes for CASSLRGNGYTF.

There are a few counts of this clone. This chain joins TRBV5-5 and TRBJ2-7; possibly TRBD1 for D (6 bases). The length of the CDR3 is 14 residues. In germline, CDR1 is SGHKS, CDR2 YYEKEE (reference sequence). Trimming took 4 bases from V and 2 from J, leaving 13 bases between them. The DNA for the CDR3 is TGTGCCAGCAGCCCGCCACAGGGTACCTACGAGCAGTACTTC. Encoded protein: CASSPPQGTYEQYF.

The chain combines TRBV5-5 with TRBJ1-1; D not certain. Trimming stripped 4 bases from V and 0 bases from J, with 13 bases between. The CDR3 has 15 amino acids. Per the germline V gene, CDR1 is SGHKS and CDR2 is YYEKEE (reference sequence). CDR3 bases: TGTGCCAGCAGCCGAGCGGCAGGAATGAACACTGAAGCTTTCTTT. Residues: CASSRAAGMNTEAFF.

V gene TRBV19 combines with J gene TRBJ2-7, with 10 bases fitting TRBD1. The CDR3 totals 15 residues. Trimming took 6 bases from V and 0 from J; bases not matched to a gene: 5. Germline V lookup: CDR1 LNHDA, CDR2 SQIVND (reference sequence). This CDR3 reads CASSPRDRGSYEQYF. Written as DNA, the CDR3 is TGTGCCAGTAGCCCCCGGGACAGGGGCTCCTACGAGCAGTACTTC.

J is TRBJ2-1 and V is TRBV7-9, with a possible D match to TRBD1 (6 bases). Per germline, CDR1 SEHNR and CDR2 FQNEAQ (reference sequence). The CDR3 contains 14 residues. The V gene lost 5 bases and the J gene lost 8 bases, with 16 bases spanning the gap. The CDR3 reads CASSQWPGVDEQFF. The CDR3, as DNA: TGTGCCAGCAGCCAATGGCCAGGGGTGGATGAGCAGTTCTTC.

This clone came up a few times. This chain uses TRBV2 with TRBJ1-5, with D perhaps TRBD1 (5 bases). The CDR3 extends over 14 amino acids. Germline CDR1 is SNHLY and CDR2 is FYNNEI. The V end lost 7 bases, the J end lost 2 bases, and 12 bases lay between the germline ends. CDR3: CASNAGVGNQPQHF. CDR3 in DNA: TGTGCCAGCAACGCGGGGGTAGGCAATCAGCCCCAGCATTTT.

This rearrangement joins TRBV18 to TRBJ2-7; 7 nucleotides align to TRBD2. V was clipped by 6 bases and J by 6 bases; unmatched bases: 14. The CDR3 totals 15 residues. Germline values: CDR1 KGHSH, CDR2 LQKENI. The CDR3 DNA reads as TGTGCCAGCTCCCCCGGTGGGGGGGTTAGTCGCGAGCAGTACTTC. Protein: CASSPGGGVSREQYF.

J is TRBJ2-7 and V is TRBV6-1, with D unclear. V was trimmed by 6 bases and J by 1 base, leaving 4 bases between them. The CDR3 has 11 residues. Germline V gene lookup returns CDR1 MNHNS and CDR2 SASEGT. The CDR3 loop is CASRESYEQYF. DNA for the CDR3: TGTGCCAGCAGGGAGTCCTACGAGCAGTACTTC.

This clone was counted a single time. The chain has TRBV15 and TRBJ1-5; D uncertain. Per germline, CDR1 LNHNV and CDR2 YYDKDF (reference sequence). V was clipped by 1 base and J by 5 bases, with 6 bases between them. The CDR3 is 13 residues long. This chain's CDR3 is CATSRVQDQPQHF. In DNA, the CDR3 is TGTGCCACCAGCAGAGTACAAGATCAGCCCCAGCATTTT.

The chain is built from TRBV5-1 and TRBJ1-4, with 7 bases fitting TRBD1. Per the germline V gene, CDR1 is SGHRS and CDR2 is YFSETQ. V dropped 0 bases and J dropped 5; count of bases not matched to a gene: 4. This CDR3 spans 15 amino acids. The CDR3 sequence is CASSLVGQENEKLFF. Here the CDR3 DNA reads TGCGCCAGCAGCTTGGTTGGACAGGAAAATGAAAAACTGTTTTTT.

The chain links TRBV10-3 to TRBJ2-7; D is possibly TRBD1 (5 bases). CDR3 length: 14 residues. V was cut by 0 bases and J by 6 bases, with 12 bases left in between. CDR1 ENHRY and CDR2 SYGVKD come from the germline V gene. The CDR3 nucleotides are TGTGCCATCAGTGAGTCCGGCAGGGTTAGCGAGCAGTACTTC. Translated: CAISESGRVSEQYF.

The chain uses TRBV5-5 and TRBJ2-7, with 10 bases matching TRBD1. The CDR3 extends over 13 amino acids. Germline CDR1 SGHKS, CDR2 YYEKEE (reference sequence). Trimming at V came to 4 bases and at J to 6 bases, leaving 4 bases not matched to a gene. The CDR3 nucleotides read TGTGCCAGCAGCACCGGGACAGGGGCCGAGCAGTACTTC. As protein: CASSTGTGAEQYF.

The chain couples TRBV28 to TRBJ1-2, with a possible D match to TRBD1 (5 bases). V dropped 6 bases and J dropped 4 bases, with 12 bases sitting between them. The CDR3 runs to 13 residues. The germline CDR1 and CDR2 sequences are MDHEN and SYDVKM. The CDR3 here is CASRPTGSYGYTF. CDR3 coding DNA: TGTGCCAGCAGGCCAACAGGCTCCTATGGCTACACCTTC.

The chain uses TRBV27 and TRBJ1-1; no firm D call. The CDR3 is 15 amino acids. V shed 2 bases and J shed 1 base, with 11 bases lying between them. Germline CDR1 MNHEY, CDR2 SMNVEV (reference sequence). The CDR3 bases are TGTGCCAGCAGTTTAATCGGCGGGAGGAACACTGAAGCTTTCTTT. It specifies CASSLIGGRNTEAFF.

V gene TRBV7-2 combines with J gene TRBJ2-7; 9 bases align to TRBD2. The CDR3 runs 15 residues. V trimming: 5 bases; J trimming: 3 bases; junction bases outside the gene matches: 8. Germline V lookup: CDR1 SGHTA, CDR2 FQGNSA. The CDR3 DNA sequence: TGTGCCAGCAGCCCGGTGGGTAGCGGGGGCTACGAGCAGTACTTC. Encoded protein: CASSPVGSGGYEQYF.

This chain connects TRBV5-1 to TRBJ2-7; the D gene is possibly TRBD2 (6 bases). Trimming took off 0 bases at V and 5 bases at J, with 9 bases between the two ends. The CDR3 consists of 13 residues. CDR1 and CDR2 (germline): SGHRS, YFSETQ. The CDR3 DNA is TGCGCCAGCAGCTTGGCGGCTAGCGACGAGCAGTACTTC. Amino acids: CASSLAASDEQYF. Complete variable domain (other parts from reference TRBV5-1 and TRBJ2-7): KAGVTQTPRYLIKTRGQQVTLSCSPISGHRSVSWYQQTPGQGLQFLFEYFSETQRNKGNFPGRFSGRQFSNSRSEMNVSTLELGDSALYLCASSLAASDEQYFGPGTRLTVT.

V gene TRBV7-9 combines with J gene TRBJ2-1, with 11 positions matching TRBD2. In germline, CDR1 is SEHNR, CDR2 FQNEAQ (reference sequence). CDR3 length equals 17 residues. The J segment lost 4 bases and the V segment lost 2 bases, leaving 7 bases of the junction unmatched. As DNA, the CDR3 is TGTGCCAGCAGCTTACCTTCGGGACTAGCGGATTACAATGAGCAGTTCTTC. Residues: CASSLPSGLADYNEQFF. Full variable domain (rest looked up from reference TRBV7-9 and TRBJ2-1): DTGVSQNPRHKITKRGQNVTFRCDPISEHNRLYWYRQTLGQGPEFLTYFQNEAQLEKSRLLSDRFSAERPKGSFSTLEIQRTEQGDSAMYLCASSLPSGLADYNEQFFGPGTRLTVL.

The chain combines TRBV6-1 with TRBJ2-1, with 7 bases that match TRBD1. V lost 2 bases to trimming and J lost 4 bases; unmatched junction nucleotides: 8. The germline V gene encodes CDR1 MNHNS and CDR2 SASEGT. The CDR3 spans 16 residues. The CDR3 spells CASSEFGQAPYNEQFF. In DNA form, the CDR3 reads TGTGCCAGCAGTGAATTCGGACAGGCGCCTTACAATGAGCAGTTCTTC.